What follows are 26 T cell receptor beta chains derived from one specimen sequenced in a study of blood T cell repertoires in COVID-19. Using immunoSEQ multiplex PCR, the repertoire was profiled, and TCRdb retains in-frame clones only, with some absent. The sample has more than 300,000 clones; 89% are singletons. Sequencing was carried out using peripheral blood. These receptors all stem from a man between 18 and 29 years old who had recovered from COVID-19.

The genes are TRBV4-1 and TRBJ2-2; D possibly corresponds to TRBD2 (5 bases). The CDR3 spans 13 residues. The V end was cut by 0 bases, the J end by 7 bases, with 6 bases between. CDR1 and CDR2 (germline): MGHRA, YSYEKL. The CDR3 spells CASSQDRGGELFF. CDR3 DNA: TGCGCCAGCAGCCAAGATCGGGGCGGGGAGCTGTTTTTT.

Written as DNA, the CDR3 is TGTGCCAGCAGTTTGGACCCCTGGACAGTTCTCTATGGCTACACCTTC. Amino acids: CASSLDPWTVLYGYTF. V gene TRBV28 combines with J gene TRBJ1-2, with a weak D call TRBD1 (6 bases). V shed 3 bases and J shed 4 bases, with 18 bases lying between them. CDR3 length equals 16 residues. Per the germline V gene, CDR1 is MDHEN and CDR2 is SYDVKM.

The chain employs TRBV6-2 or TRBV6-3 and TRBJ1-2; D may be TRBD1 (5 bases). Germline CDR1 reads MNHEY; CDR2 reads SVGEGT. This CDR3 spans 17 amino acids. Trimming stripped 2 bases from V and 3 bases from J, with 19 bases between. In DNA, the CDR3 is TGTGCCAGCAGTTACGGGGCAGCCCTCATGGGCTACTATGGCTACACCTTC. As protein: CASSYGAALMGYYGYTF.

This rearrangement joins TRBV4-3 to TRBJ2-3, with D unclear. V gave up 0 bases and J gave up 7 bases, with 11 bases separating them. Germline V CDR1 and CDR2: LGHNA, YSLEER. The CDR3 loop spans 14 amino acids. CDR3 DNA: TGCGCCAGCAGCCAAGATCTTATGACAAATACGCAGTATTTT. Protein: CASSQDLMTNTQYF.

The rearrangement joins TRBV6-6 to TRBJ1-1; 9 bases are a match to TRBD1. The CDR3 covers 15 residues. In germline, CDR1 is MNHNY, CDR2 SVGAGI (reference sequence). V shed 5 bases, J shed 4 bases, and the junction held 8 bases outside the gene matches. The CDR3 loop reads CASSPGQGMVTEAFF. CDR3 coding DNA: TGTGCCAGCAGTCCGGGACAGGGAATGGTCACTGAAGCTTTCTTT.

This clone has just one count. V is TRBV9 and J is TRBJ1-3, with D possibly TRBD1 on 5 matching bases. V was cut by 4 bases and J by 0 bases, with 14 bases left in between. The CDR3 contains 16 residues. Looked up from germline, CDR1 is SGDLS and CDR2 is YYNGEE. CDR3 sequence reads: CASSYGRGSSGNTIYF. In DNA, the CDR3 is TGTGCCAGCAGCTACGGGCGGGGGAGCTCTGGAAACACCATATATTTT.

The chain links TRBV5-1 to TRBJ1-1; 8 bases line up with TRBD1. V gave up 4 bases and J gave up 6 bases; unmatched junction bases: 5. Germline CDR1 reads SGHRS; CDR2 reads YFSETQ. This CDR3 is built from 13 residues. The CDR3, as DNA: TGCGCCAGCAGCCTCGGGACAGGTGCTGAAGCTTTCTTT. It encodes CASSLGTGAEAFF.

The chain uses TRBV27 and TRBJ2-7, with D perhaps matching TRBD2 (6 bases). CDR3 length equals 15 residues. Trimming removed 1 base from V and 3 bases from J, with 13 bases in between. Germline V gene data show CDR1 as MNHEY and CDR2 as SMNVEV (reference sequence). In nucleotides, the CDR3 is TGTGCCAGCAGTTTATTACTAGCCGGGGTCTACGAGCAGTACTTC. Its protein is CASSLLLAGVYEQYF.

This chain connects TRBV27 to TRBJ2-2, with 7 bases that match TRBD2. The CDR3 consists of 15 residues. The V segment lost 2 bases and the J segment 6 bases; nucleotides outside the gene matches: 6. From germline, CDR1 is MNHEY and CDR2 SMNVEV (reference sequence). Here the CDR3 reads CASSLGREIPGELFF. The CDR3 bases are TGTGCCAGCAGTTTAGGGCGGGAGATACCCGGGGAGCTGTTTTTT.

This chain links TRBV27 with TRBJ2-3; D might be TRBD2 (5 bases). The CDR3 runs 16 residues. V was pared by 3 bases and J by 0 bases, with 13 bases between. Germline V gene data show CDR1 as MNHEY and CDR2 as SMNVEV (reference sequence). CDR3 in DNA: TGTGCCAGCAGTTTGAATAGCGAGTGGAGCACAGATACGCAGTATTTT. Translated, it gives CASSLNSEWSTDTQYF.

The J gene is TRBJ2-7, the V gene TRBV18; D possibly corresponds to TRBD1 (6 bases). Germline loops: CDR1 KGHSH, CDR2 LQKENI. The CDR3 totals 15 residues. With 0 bases removed from V and 3 bases from J, the gap between germline ends came to 12 bases. Here the CDR3 DNA reads TGTGCCAGCTCACCACCGTCACGCAGGGGCTACGAGCAGTACTTC. This encodes CASSPPSRRGYEQYF.

The V and J genes are TRBV7-8 and TRBJ1-1; the D gene is possibly TRBD1 (6 bases). The V gene's germline CDR1 is SGHVS and CDR2 FQNEAQ. This CDR3 contains 13 residues. The V gene lost 7 bases and the J gene lost 2 bases, with 11 bases spanning the gap. In nucleotides, the CDR3 is TGTGCCAGCAAGGGGGTTAGCAACACTGAAGCTTTCTTT. Residues: CASKGVSNTEAFF.

This clone was recorded only once. V is TRBV7-9 and J is TRBJ1-1; no reliable D call. Trimming pared 3 bases from V and 6 bases from J, leaving 14 bases between. CDR1 and CDR2 from the germline V gene are SEHNR and FQNEAQ (reference sequence). The CDR3 totals 14 residues. CDR3 coding DNA: TGTGCCAGCAGCTTCATGGACGGGAAGGCTGAAGCTTTCTTT. Translating it yields CASSFMDGKAEAFF.

The chain recombines TRBV18 with TRBJ1-2; TRBD1 matches at 7 bases. The CDR3 is made up of 16 amino acids. With 3 bases clipped from V and 4 bases from J, the junction kept 11 bases outside the gene matches. Germline V lookup: CDR1 KGHSH, CDR2 LQKENI. The CDR3: CASSPQTGAVSYGYTF. Written as DNA, the CDR3 is TGTGCCAGCTCACCTCAAACAGGGGCGGTTAGCTATGGCTACACCTTC.

The V and J genes are TRBV19 and TRBJ2-7, with D tentatively TRBD2 (6 bases). The CDR3 sequence is 14 residues long. The ends were cut back, 3 bases at V and 5 bases at J, with 14 bases in the middle. Germline values: CDR1 LNHDA, CDR2 SQIVND (reference sequence). The CDR3 nucleotides read TGTGCCAGTAGTATTGGAGGCGGGGCGAACGAGCAGTACTTC. Translation gives CASSIGGGANEQYF. The whole variable domain, filled in from reference TRBV19 and TRBJ2-7, reads DGGITQSPKYLFRKEGQNVTLSCEQNLNHDAMYWYRQDPGQGLRLIYYSQIVNDFQKGDIAEGYSVSREKKESFPLTVTSAQKNPTAFYLCASSIGGGANEQYFGPGTRLTVT.

CDR3 nucleotides: TGTGCCAGCAGCGCGGGACAGGGCGGCGGCTACACCTTC. It specifies CASSAGQGGGYTF. The chain has TRBV9 and TRBJ1-2; 9 bases map to TRBD1. The ends lost 3 bases at V and 8 bases at J; junction bases unmatched: 5. CDR3 length: 13 residues. CDR1 SGDLS and CDR2 YYNGEE come from the germline V gene.

V usage is TRBV24-1 and J usage is TRBJ2-1; 9 nucleotides match TRBD1. Trimming took 4 bases from V and 7 from J; bases not matched to a gene: 7. CDR3 size: 15 residues. Germline V lookup: CDR1 KGHDR, CDR2 SFDVKD. In nucleotides, the CDR3 is TGTGCCACCAGTGACGGACAGGGGCCAGGGAATGAGCAGTTCTTC. Amino acid sequence: CATSDGQGPGNEQFF.

This chain links TRBV4-2 with TRBJ2-1; TRBD2 matches at 7 bases. Germline assignment: CDR1 LGHNA and CDR2 YNFKEQ. This CDR3 is built from 15 residues. V lost 0 bases to trimming and J lost 2 bases; unmatched junction nucleotides: 1. CDR3 bases: TGTGCCAGCAGCCAAGAACTAGCGCCCTACAATGAGCAGTTCTTC. The encoded protein is CASSQELAPYNEQFF.

This chain links TRBV10-3 with TRBJ2-7, with D possibly matching TRBD2 (6 bases). V was clipped by 4 bases and J by 1 base, with 11 bases between them. There are 14 residues in the CDR3. Per germline, CDR1 ENHRY and CDR2 SYGVKD. CDR3 DNA: TGTGCCATCAGTGGGGGACTGCTATCCTACGAGCAGTACTTC. Translation gives CAISGGLLSYEQYF.

The rearrangement uses TRBV4-1 and TRBJ2-3; the match to TRBD2 covers 12 bases. CDR3 length: 15 residues. The J segment lost 4 bases and the V segment lost 4 bases, leaving 3 bases of the junction unmatched. Germline V gene lookup returns CDR1 MGHRA and CDR2 YSYEKL. The CDR3 DNA reads TGCGCCAGCAGCCTCCTAGCGGGGGGGCCAGATACGCAGTATTTT. Its translation is CASSLLAGGPDTQYF.

This rearrangement joins TRBV19 to TRBJ1-1, with D uncertain. CDR1 LNHDA and CDR2 SQIVND come from the germline V gene (reference sequence). V gave up 3 bases and J gave up 1 base, with 12 bases separating them. This CDR3 contains 15 residues. As DNA, the CDR3 is TGTGCCAGTAGTATCTCCCACACAGCGAACACTGAAGCTTTCTTT. It is translated as CASSISHTANTEAFF.

The chain has TRBV5-1 and TRBJ1-1, with no clear D. The CDR3 totals 14 residues. Germline V gene sequence: CDR1 SGHRS, CDR2 YFSETQ. Trimming removed 2 bases from V and 4 bases from J, with 12 bases in between. In DNA form, the CDR3 reads TGCGCCAGCAGCTTAGGTAGGGAGATCACTGAAGCTTTCTTT. This gives the protein CASSLGREITEAFF.

The chain is built from TRBV10-3 and TRBJ1-4; tentatively, D is TRBD1 (6 bases). V was shortened by 0 bases and J by 6 bases, with 11 bases between the two germline ends. The V gene's germline CDR1 is ENHRY and CDR2 SYGVKD. The CDR3 loop spans 15 amino acids. CDR3: CAISESRGQYEKLFF. CDR3 in DNA: TGTGCCATCAGTGAGTCGCGAGGACAGTATGAAAAACTGTTTTTT.

The J gene is TRBJ1-2, the V gene TRBV7-9; D is uncertain. This CDR3 has 15 amino acids. CDR1 and CDR2 from the germline V gene are SEHNR and FQNEAQ (reference sequence). V was clipped by 5 bases and J by 4 bases, with 17 bases between them. The CDR3 region is CASSPNGGVSYGYTF. DNA of the CDR3: TGTGCCAGCAGCCCCAACGGCGGGGTGTCCTATGGCTACACCTTC.

The chain employs TRBV19 and TRBJ1-1; D perhaps matches TRBD1 (6 bases). The ends were cut back, 6 bases at V and 4 bases at J, with 15 bases in the middle. This CDR3 is built from 14 residues. From germline, CDR1 is LNHDA and CDR2 SQIVND (reference sequence). The CDR3 DNA is TGTGCCAGTAGCCTTCCAATACAGGGCACTGAAGCTTTCTTT. Its protein is CASSLPIQGTEAFF.

The chain couples TRBV2 to TRBJ1-2; D possibly corresponds to TRBD1 (5 bases). Trimming stripped 6 bases from V and 6 bases from J, with 17 bases between. Germline V CDR1 and CDR2: SNHLY, FYNNEI. The CDR3 consists of 14 residues. CDR3 bases: TGTGCCAGCAGGGGAGGGACTAGGGCTGATGGCTACACCTTC. This translates into CASRGGTRADGYTF.